The clone carrying this TCR beta chain was seen only a few times. The antigen remains unidentified. PBMCs numbering at least 7 million were isolated per sample. Germline V lookup: CDR1 SNHLY, CDR2 FYNNEI. Trimming removed 7 bases at V and 4 bases at J, with 11 bases between. CDR3 length: 12 amino acids. The data derive from a study of blood T cells in healthy people across ages. Study conclusions and caveats: CMV status of donors was unknown, possibly confounding expanded clonotype changes.

A second PCR of 7 to 11 cycles used a sample-barcoded 5' primer and a J-beta primer mix. TCRdb reanalysed the 5' RACE reads using MiXCR and keeps one entry per CDR3 protein. The sample lists around 1.5 million distinct CDR3 sequences; around 59% were seen once. The chain employs TRBV2 and TRBJ2-7, with D tentatively TRBD1 (5 bases). The receptor's source is a man aged 18-30 years in good health. The sample comprised blood. CDR3 bases: TGTGCCAGCAACAGGAACGGTTACGAGCAGTACTTC. It translates to CASNRNGYEQYF.